This T cell receptor (beta chain) comes out of a study of T-cell memory formation after mild COVID-19. Study in general: Largely donor-specific TCR clusters were found. Notes on the study in general: Shrinking CD4+ clones were chiefly CM and EM; CD8+ ones were chiefly EMRA. Clones shrinking between day 15 and 85 showed a balanced CD4/CD8 split, and those that grew later tilted toward CD4+.

TCRdb redid the calling of the 5' RACE reads with MiXCR, one entry per CDR3 protein. The sample shows about 110,000 distinct CDR3 sequences, roughly a sixth of them seen only once. There are many counts of this clonotype. What it binds is unknown. Trimming removed 1 base from V and 3 bases from J, with 5 bases in between. The CDR3 is 12 amino acids. CDR1 and CDR2 (germline): DFQATT, SNEGSKA (reference sequence). This chain connects TRBV20-1 to TRBJ2-3, with no clear D. The TCR comes from a man younger than 35 who had mild COVID-19 (a few samples of this study predate the infection). Cell type and time point are not known. Sequences were obtained from PBMCs or a T cell subset sorted from them (not recorded which). CDR3 in DNA: TGCAGTGCTAGAGTACGGACAGATACGCAGTATTTT. This sequence encodes CSARVRTDTQYF.